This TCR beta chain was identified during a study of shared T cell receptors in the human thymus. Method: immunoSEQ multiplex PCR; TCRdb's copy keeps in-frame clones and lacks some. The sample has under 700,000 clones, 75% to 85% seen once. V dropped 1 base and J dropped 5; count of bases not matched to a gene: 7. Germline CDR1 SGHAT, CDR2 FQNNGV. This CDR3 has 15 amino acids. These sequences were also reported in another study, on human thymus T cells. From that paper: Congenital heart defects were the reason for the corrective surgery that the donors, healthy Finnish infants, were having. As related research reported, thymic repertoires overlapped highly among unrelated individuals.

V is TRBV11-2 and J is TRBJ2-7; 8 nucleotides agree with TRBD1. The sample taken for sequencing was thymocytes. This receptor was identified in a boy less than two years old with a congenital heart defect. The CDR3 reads CASSLAGGIIDEQYF. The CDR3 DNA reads TGTGCCAGCAGCTTAGCAGGGGGCATAATCGACGAGCAGTACTTC.